The present entry profiles one T cell receptor (beta chain) with its context. Measured with immunoSEQ multiplex PCR; TCRdb has only the in-frame clones, and not every one. The profile covers about 84,000 clones, with about 86% appearing a single time and around 5.4% taken by the ten largest. Trimming cost V 0 bases and J 8 bases, with 16 bases left between them. CDR3 length equals 16 residues. This sample was taken from a study of T cell responses to AZD1222 COVID-19 vaccine. The sample was peripheral blood, taken 28 days after the second AZD1222 dose. The origin of this receptor is an adult who received the AZD1222 COVID-19 vaccine. The chain recombines TRBV23-1 with TRBJ1-4, with D uncertain. TRBV23-1 is an ORF, with its function uncertain. CDR3 in amino acids: CASSQSLALLGEKLFF. DNA for the CDR3: TGCGCCAGCAGTCAATCCCTGGCCCTATTGGGGGAAAAACTGTTTTTT.